The 30 T cell receptor beta chains given below trace back to one sample, sequenced in a study of T-cell memory formation after mild COVID-19. MiXCR, run by TCRdb on the 5' RACE reads, gives a single entry per CDR3 protein. The table lists approximately 340,000 distinct CDR3 sequences, approximately 15% of them singletons. Sequencing was carried out using PBMCs or a T cell subset sorted from them (not recorded which). The source is a man between 18 and 29 years old who had mild COVID-19 (a few samples of this study predate the infection). Cell type and time point are not known.

V and J are TRBV9 and TRBJ2-2; TRBD1 might be the D (6 bases). This CDR3 is built from 17 residues. Germline V gives CDR1 SGDLS, CDR2 YYNGEE. Trimming shortened V by 0 bases and J by 0 bases, and 12 bases separated the two germline ends. Here the CDR3 DNA reads TGTGCCAGCAGCGTAGACCAGGGGCCGCCGAACACCGGGGAGCTGTTTTTT. The encoded protein is CASSVDQGPPNTGELFF.

This rearrangement joins TRBV6-6 to TRBJ2-1, with 8 bases lining up with TRBD1. The CDR3 runs 15 residues. Germline V gene sequence: CDR1 MNHNY, CDR2 SVGAGI (reference sequence). Unmatched junction bases numbered 8, after V lost 6 bases and J lost 4 bases. CDR3 bases: TGTGCCAGCAGCCCGACAGGGGCTGAGTACAATGAGCAGTTCTTC. Protein: CASSPTGAEYNEQFF.

This clonotype was counted a few times. V and J are TRBV12-3 or TRBV12-4 and TRBJ1-4; TRBD1 is a possible D gene (5 bases). The CDR3 loop spans 18 amino acids. Trimming stripped 6 bases from V and 0 bases from J, with 20 bases between. CDR3 DNA: TGTGCCAGCAGCCAGACAGCGCGGCGGGGGGCAACTAATGAAAAACTGTTTTTT. Residues: CASSQTARRGATNEKLFF.

This clonotype appeared many times. V and J are TRBV4-3 and TRBJ1-5; no clear D. Germline CDR1 LGHNA, CDR2 YSLEER. V was clipped by 0 bases and J by 6 bases, with 12 bases between them. The CDR3 spans 15 residues. CDR3 in DNA: TGCGCCAGCAGCCAAGAGGGTAAGGGAGCTCAGCCCCAGCATTTT. Translation gives CASSQEGKGAQPQHF.

The chain combines TRBV5-1 with TRBJ2-2; D is unresolved. Germline V lookup: CDR1 SGHRS, CDR2 YFSETQ. V lost 5 bases, J lost 3 bases, and 17 bases lay in between. The CDR3 contains 16 residues. Written as DNA, the CDR3 is TGCGCCAGCAGTTCGGGCCCTGTACGTGACACCGGGGAGCTGTTTTTT. Its protein product is CASSSGPVRDTGELFF.

V and J are TRBV18 and TRBJ2-2; D gene ambiguous. CDR3 length equals 14 residues. Trimming pared 1 base from V and 5 bases from J, leaving 8 bases between. Germline V gene sequence: CDR1 KGHSH, CDR2 LQKENI. The CDR3 region has the DNA TGTGCCAGCTCACCACGGACGGTTACCGGGGAGCTGTTTTTT. It codes for CASSPRTVTGELFF.

Only a few counts were recorded for this clonotype. This rearrangement joins TRBV15 to TRBJ1-5; D is uncertain. The CDR3 is 13 residues long. V was pared by 3 bases and J by 0 bases, with 3 bases between. Germline CDR1 reads LNHNV; CDR2 reads YYDKDF (reference sequence). For the CDR3, the DNA is TGTGCCACCAGCAGGGCTAGCAATCAGCCCCAGCATTTT. Its translation: CATSRASNQPQHF.

This chain connects TRBV4-3 to TRBJ1-1; tentatively, D is TRBD1 (5 bases). The CDR3 spans 15 residues. Trimming left V 0 bases short and J 4 bases short, with 12 bases between. Germline V CDR1 and CDR2: LGHNA, YSLEER. CDR3 in amino acids: CASSQDMGVCTEAFF. The CDR3 nucleotides are TGCGCCAGCAGCCAAGATATGGGGGTTTGCACTGAAGCTTTCTTT.

This clonotype was observed a few times. V usage is TRBV2 and J usage is TRBJ1-1, with no clear D. Germline V CDR1 and CDR2: SNHLY, FYNNEI. The germline V and J ends were trimmed by 2 bases and 10 bases, with 8 bases remaining between them. The CDR3 totals 11 residues. Here the CDR3 reads CASSESLGAFF. In nucleotides, the CDR3 is TGTGCCAGCAGTGAATCTCTAGGAGCTTTCTTT.

V and J are TRBV3-1 and TRBJ2-3, with D unclear. This CDR3 has 14 residues. Trimming took off 0 bases at V and 8 bases at J, with 12 bases between the two ends. Germline values: CDR1 LGHDT, CDR2 YNNKEL (reference sequence). CDR3 in amino acids: CASSQDRSLGTQYF. The CDR3 DNA reads TGTGCCAGCAGCCAAGATAGGTCCCTCGGTACGCAGTATTTT.

The V and J genes are TRBV12-3 or TRBV12-4 and TRBJ2-5, with D tentatively TRBD2 (6 bases). V was shortened by 6 bases and J by 5 bases, with 22 bases between the two germline ends. This CDR3 has 16 amino acids. The CDR3 bases are TGTGCCAGCAGCCGAAGTTACGGGGGACGTCGTGAGACCCAGTACTTC. This sequence encodes CASSRSYGGRRETQYF.

In this sample, this clonotype turned up a few times. The gene calls are TRBV9 and TRBJ2-3; D not certain. V was pared by 0 bases and J by 6 bases, with 8 bases between. Germline V gene data show CDR1 as SGDLS and CDR2 as YYNGEE. The CDR3 contains 13 residues. CDR3 DNA sequence: TGTGCCAGCAGCGTAGTCTCGGGCGATACGCAGTATTTT. As protein: CASSVVSGDTQYF.

The chain combines TRBV5-1 with TRBJ2-2; D is unclear. Between the trimmed V and J ends, which lost 0 bases and 2 bases, there was a span of 5 bases. The CDR3 sequence is 14 residues long. Germline V CDR1 and CDR2: SGHRS, YFSETQ. The CDR3 loop is CASSLATNTGELFF. In DNA, the CDR3 is TGCGCCAGCAGCTTGGCTACCAACACCGGGGAGCTGTTTTTT.

This clonotype was detected only a few times. The genes are TRBV14 and TRBJ2-3; D unresolved. Trimming shortened V by 4 bases and J by 5 bases, and 7 bases separated the two germline ends. The CDR3 is made up of 12 amino acids. Germline CDR1 SGHDN, CDR2 FVKESK. CDR3: CASSLSVDTQYF. The DNA for the CDR3 is TGTGCCAGCAGCCTTTCCGTAGATACGCAGTATTTT.

In DNA, the CDR3 is TGTGCCAGCGGGAGACACCCGCAAGAGACCCAGTACTTC. This gives the protein CASGRHPQETQYF. The V call is TRBV6-2 or TRBV6-3, the J call TRBJ2-5; possibly TRBD2 for D (5 bases). The CDR3 extends over 13 amino acids. Trimming cost V 8 bases and J 2 bases, with 12 bases left between them. Germline V gives CDR1 MNHEY, CDR2 SVGEGT.

This clonotype was found many times. The chain carries TRBV4-2 and TRBJ2-1; 7 positions match TRBD1. There are 16 residues in the CDR3. V lost 1 base, J lost 6 bases, and 9 bases stayed unmatched. Per germline, CDR1 LGHNA and CDR2 YNFKEQ. In DNA form, the CDR3 reads TGTGCCAGCAGCCAAGGATCCCTCAGGGGGACCAATGAGCAGTTCTTC. It is translated as CASSQGSLRGTNEQFF.

This clonotype has only a few counts. In DNA form, the CDR3 reads TGTGCCAGCAGCCAAATGACAGGGGCCGAGCAGTACGTC. Amino acids: CASSQMTGAEQYV. The genes are TRBV14 and TRBJ2-7, with 8 nucleotides matching TRBD1. Germline CDR1 is SGHDN and CDR2 is FVKESK. Trimming removed 2 bases from V and 6 bases from J; junction bases left unmatched: 3. This CDR3 region has 13 residues.

This clonotype was seen many times. The V call is TRBV7-3, the J call TRBJ2-1; 7 nucleotides align to TRBD1. Germline V gene data show CDR1 as SGHTA and CDR2 as FQGTGA. The V and J ends lost 4 bases and 5 bases, in that order; junction bases with no gene match: 8. The CDR3 is made up of 15 amino acids. As DNA, the CDR3 is TGTGCCAGCAGCTCTCAGGGGGTCCCGAACAATGAGCAGTTCTTC. Translated: CASSSQGVPNNEQFF.

On this clonotype itself: At one of its ends the junction is not consistent with the germline gene, which may arise from a read error. The V and J genes are TRBV2 and TRBJ2-5; 7 positions match TRBD2. From germline, CDR1 is SNHLY and CDR2 FYNNEI. This CDR3 has 12 amino acids. The CDR3, as DNA: TGTGCCAGCAGTGACAGGGTTGGGACTACGGTCTTC. Translated, it gives CASSDRVGTTVF.

V usage is TRBV5-1 and J usage is TRBJ1-2; 9 nucleotides match TRBD1. The CDR3 has 14 residues. Germline V lookup: CDR1 SGHRS, CDR2 YFSETQ. Trimming at V came to 4 bases and at J to 8 bases, leaving 9 bases not matched to a gene. In DNA, the CDR3 is TGCGCCAGCAGCGCCGACGGGACAGGGCAAGGCTACACCTTC. It encodes CASSADGTGQGYTF. The variable domain in full, completed from reference TRBV5-1 and TRBJ1-2, reads KAGVTQTPRYLIKTRGQQVTLSCSPISGHRSVSWYQQTPGQGLQFLFEYFSETQRNKGNFPGRFSGRQFSNSRSEMNVSTLELGDSALYLCASSADGTGQGYTFGSGTRLTVV.

J is TRBJ2-6 and V is TRBV5-1; D is undetermined. The CDR3 sequence is 17 residues long. With 2 bases removed from V and 0 bases from J, the gap between germline ends came to 12 bases. CDR1 SGHRS and CDR2 YFSETQ come from the germline V gene. In DNA, the CDR3 is TGCGCCAGCAGCTTCCAAGGGCTGAGCTCTGGGGCCAACGTCCTGACTTTC. Amino acids: CASSFQGLSSGANVLTF.

This clonotype was counted only a few times. This chain uses TRBV20-1 with TRBJ2-7; D gene ambiguous. Germline assignment: CDR1 DFQATT and CDR2 SNEGSKA (reference sequence). There are 13 residues in the CDR3. Trimming took 3 bases from V and 1 from J, leaving 10 bases between them. CDR3 region: CSARYPSSYEQYF. CDR3 in DNA: TGCAGTGCTAGGTACCCTAGTTCCTACGAGCAGTACTTC.

CDR3 sequence: CASSSSRDKNTEAFF. The CDR3 coding sequence is TGTGCCAGCAGCTCGTCCCGGGACAAGAACACTGAAGCTTTCTTT. V usage is TRBV7-6 and J usage is TRBJ1-1; weak D call: TRBD1 (6 bases). This CDR3 has 15 amino acids. V was pared by 4 bases and J by 1 base, with 13 bases between. The germline V gene has CDR1 SGHVS and CDR2 FNYEAQ.

V is TRBV19 and J is TRBJ2-1; D not certain. The CDR3 consists of 14 residues. Germline V lookup: CDR1 LNHDA, CDR2 SQIVND (reference sequence). The V end lost 8 bases, the J end lost 0 bases, and 11 bases lay between the germline ends. The CDR3 is CASPRQSSYNEQFF. The CDR3 DNA reads as TGTGCCAGTCCCCGGCAGAGCTCCTACAATGAGCAGTTCTTC.

V and J are TRBV4-2 and TRBJ1-6; the match to TRBD1 covers 7 bases. V was pared by 1 base and J by 8 bases, with 8 bases of the junction left unmatched. CDR3 length: 16 residues. The germline V gene has CDR1 LGHNA and CDR2 YNFKEQ. The CDR3 DNA is TGTGCCAGCAGCCAAGGGGAGGGGGCGACGTATTCACCCCTCCACTTT. Residues: CASSQGEGATYSPLHF.

The sample holds a few counts of this clonotype. This sequence joins TRBV4-1 and TRBJ1-2, with D tentatively TRBD1 (5 bases). Germline CDR1 reads MGHRA; CDR2 reads YSYEKL. The CDR3 is 13 amino acids. V lost 10 bases and J 8 bases, leaving 20 bases between the germline ends. CDR3 sequence reads: CATLPGPPVGYTF. The DNA for the CDR3 is TGCGCCACTTTACCGGGGCCCCCGGTGGGCTACACCTTC.

The table lists this clonotype with a few counts. The rearrangement joins TRBV7-6 to TRBJ2-1, with 13 bases matching TRBD2. CDR3 length equals 13 residues. Germline V gene data show CDR1 as SGHVS and CDR2 as FNYEAQ. V dropped 5 bases and J dropped 10; count of bases not matched to a gene: 2. CDR3 residues: CASSPLAGGEQFF. CDR3 nucleotides: TGTGCCAGCAGCCCACTAGCGGGGGGGGAGCAGTTCTTC.

This clonotype has a handful of counts. J is TRBJ2-3 and V is TRBV10-1, with TRBD2 as a possible D gene (5 bases). Trimming cost V 2 bases and J 4 bases, with 7 bases left between them. From germline, CDR1 is WNHNN and CDR2 SYGVQD (reference sequence). There are 13 residues in the CDR3. CDR3 nucleotide sequence: TGCGCCAGCAGTGAGAGGAGGCCAGATACGCAGTATTTT. Protein: CASSERRPDTQYF.

There are many counts of this clonotype. The V gene is TRBV11-2, the J gene TRBJ2-3; D is ambiguous. V gave up 4 bases and J gave up 6 bases, with 29 bases separating them. Germline assignment: CDR1 SGHAT and CDR2 FQNNGV. This CDR3 has 19 amino acids. The CDR3 loop is CASSSPSRYRVLSMDTQYF. The CDR3 DNA reads as TGTGCCAGCAGCTCTCCCTCCCGTTACCGCGTTTTATCTATGGATACGCAGTATTTT.

This clonotype appeared many times. The chain recombines TRBV20-1 with TRBJ2-3; 11 nucleotides align to TRBD2. The CDR3 totals 15 residues. Germline CDR1 reads DFQATT; CDR2 reads SNEGSKA (reference sequence). V lost 0 bases and J lost 2; bases outside the gene matches: 1. Here the CDR3 DNA reads TGCAGTGCTAGAGATAGCGGGGGGGCCACAGATACGCAGTATTTT. It encodes CSARDSGGATDTQYF.